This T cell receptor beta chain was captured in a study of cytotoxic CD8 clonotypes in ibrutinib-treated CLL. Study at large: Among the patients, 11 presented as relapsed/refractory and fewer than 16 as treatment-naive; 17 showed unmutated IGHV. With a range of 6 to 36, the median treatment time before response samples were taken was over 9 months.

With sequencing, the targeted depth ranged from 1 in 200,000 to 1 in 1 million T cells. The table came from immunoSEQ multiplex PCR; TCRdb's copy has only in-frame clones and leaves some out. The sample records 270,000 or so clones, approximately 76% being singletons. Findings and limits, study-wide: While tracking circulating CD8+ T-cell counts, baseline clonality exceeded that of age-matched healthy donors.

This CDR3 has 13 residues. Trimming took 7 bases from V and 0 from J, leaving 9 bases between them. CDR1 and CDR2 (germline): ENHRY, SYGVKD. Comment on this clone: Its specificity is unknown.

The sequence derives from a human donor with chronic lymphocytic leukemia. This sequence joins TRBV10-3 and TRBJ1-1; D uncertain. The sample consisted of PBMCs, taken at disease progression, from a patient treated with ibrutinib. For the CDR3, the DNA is TGTGCCATCACAGCAGACATGAACACTGAAGCTTTCTTT. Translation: CAITADMNTEAFF.